Following are 5 T cell receptor beta chains from one sample sequenced in a study of blood T cell repertoires in COVID-19. Only in-frame clones appear in the TCRdb table, and some are missing; sequencing was by immunoSEQ multiplex PCR. The sample lists about 35,000 clones; around nine tenths were seen once. The sequencing input was peripheral blood. Every receptor here comes from a human donor in a cohort sampled during active COVID-19.

The chain links TRBV10-3 to TRBJ1-5, with no clear D. V dropped 2 bases and J dropped 0 bases, with 11 bases sitting between them. Germline CDR1 is ENHRY and CDR2 is SYGVKD. The CDR3 has 16 amino acids. CDR3 in amino acids: CAISEAGYSSNQPQHF. The CDR3 DNA sequence: TGTGCCATCAGTGAGGCGGGATATAGTAGCAATCAGCCCCAGCATTTT.

V gene TRBV7-9 combines with J gene TRBJ1-2; D uncertain. The CDR3 is 12 residues long. Per germline, CDR1 SEHNR and CDR2 FQNEAQ (reference sequence). Between the trimmed V and J ends, which lost 1 base and 7 bases, there was a span of 7 bases. CDR3 sequence (DNA): TGTGCCAGCAGCTTAGGGGAGGCTGGCTACACCTTC. This translates into CASSLGEAGYTF.

V usage is TRBV4-1 and J usage is TRBJ2-1; 9 nucleotides align to TRBD1. Looked up from germline, CDR1 is MGHRA and CDR2 is YSYEKL. CDR3 length: 17 amino acids. J lost 3 bases, V lost 4 bases, and 10 bases had no gene match. The CDR3, as DNA: TGCGCCAGCAGCCGACAGATCGACAGGGGGGTCTACAATGAGCAGTTCTTC. This sequence encodes CASSRQIDRGVYNEQFF.

This chain joins TRBV28 and TRBJ2-1; D is undetermined. V was clipped by 6 bases and J by 2 bases, with 11 bases between them. Germline assignment: CDR1 MDHEN and CDR2 SYDVKM. This CDR3 region has 14 residues. The CDR3 sequence is CASRPHSTYNEQFF. CDR3 DNA sequence: TGTGCCAGCAGACCCCACTCCACCTACAATGAGCAGTTCTTC.

The chain carries TRBV6-4 and TRBJ2-1; TRBD1 matches at 10 bases. CDR3 length equals 14 residues. Germline V gene lookup returns CDR1 MRHNA and CDR2 SNTAGT. Trimming took 5 bases from V and 10 from J; bases not matched to a gene: 8. CDR3 DNA: TGTGCCAGCAGTTCCGGGACAGGGGCGCAGGAGCAGTTCTTC. As protein: CASSSGTGAQEQFF.